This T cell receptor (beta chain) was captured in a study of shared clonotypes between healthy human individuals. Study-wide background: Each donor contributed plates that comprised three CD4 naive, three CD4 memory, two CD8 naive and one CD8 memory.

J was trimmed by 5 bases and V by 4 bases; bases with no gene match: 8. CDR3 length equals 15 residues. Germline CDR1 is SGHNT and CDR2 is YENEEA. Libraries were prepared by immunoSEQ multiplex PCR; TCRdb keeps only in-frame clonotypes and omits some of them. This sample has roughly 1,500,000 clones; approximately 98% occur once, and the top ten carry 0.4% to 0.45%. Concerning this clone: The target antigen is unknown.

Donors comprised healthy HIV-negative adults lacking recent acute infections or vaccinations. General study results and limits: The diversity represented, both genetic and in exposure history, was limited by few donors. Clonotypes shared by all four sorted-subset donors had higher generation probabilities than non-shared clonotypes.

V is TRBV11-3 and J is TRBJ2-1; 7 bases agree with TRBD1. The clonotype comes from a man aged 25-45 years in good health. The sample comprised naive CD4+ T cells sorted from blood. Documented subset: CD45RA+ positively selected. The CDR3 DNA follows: TGTGCCAGCAGCTCCGCCGGACAGGATCACAATGAGCAGTTCTTC. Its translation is CASSSAGQDHNEQFF.